This T cell receptor (beta chain) was retrieved from a study of OX40 agonist ivuxolimab in advanced cancers. General observations from the study: Expanded clones were, on average, more numerous in CD8+ T cells than in CD4+.

Per germline, CDR1 SGHTA and CDR2 FQGNSA. The CDR3 is 16 residues long. V dropped 2 bases and J dropped 6; count of bases not matched to a gene: 9. Worth noting for this clone: Its target is unknown.

The table came from immunoSEQ multiplex PCR; TCRdb's copy has only in-frame clones and leaves some out. Altogether 20,000 to 25,000 clones are present, about 89% being singletons, with the ten largest covering nearly 60%. The receptor was derived from an adult with an advanced solid tumor such as melanoma, head and neck, liver or kidney cancer. The J gene is TRBJ2-7, the V gene TRBV7-2; 11 positions agree with TRBD1. Sample: CD4+ or CD8+ T cells sorted from blood, taken in a trial of the OX40 agonist ivuxolimab. Written as DNA, the CDR3 is TGTGCCAGCAGCTTATCTGAGTGGACAGGGGGCGGCGAGCAGTACTTC. Encoded protein: CASSLSEWTGGGEQYF.